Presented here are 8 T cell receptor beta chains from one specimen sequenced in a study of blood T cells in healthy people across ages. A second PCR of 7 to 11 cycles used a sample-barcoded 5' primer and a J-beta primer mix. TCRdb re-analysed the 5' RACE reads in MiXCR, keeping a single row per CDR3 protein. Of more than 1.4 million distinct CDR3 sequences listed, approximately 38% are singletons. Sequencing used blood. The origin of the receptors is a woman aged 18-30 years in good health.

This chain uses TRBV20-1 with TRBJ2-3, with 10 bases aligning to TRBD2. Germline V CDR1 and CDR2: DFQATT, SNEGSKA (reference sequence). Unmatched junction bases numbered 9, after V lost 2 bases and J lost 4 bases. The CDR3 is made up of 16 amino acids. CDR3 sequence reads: CSARFRLAGCPDTQYF. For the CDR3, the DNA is TGCAGTGCTAGATTCCGACTAGCGGGTTGCCCAGATACGCAGTATTTT.

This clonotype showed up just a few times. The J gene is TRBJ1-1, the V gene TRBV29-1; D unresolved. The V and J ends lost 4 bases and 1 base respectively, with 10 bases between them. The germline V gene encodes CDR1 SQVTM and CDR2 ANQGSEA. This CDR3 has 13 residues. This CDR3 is CSVARQKNTEAFF. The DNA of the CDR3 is TGCAGCGTTGCCCGTCAGAAGAACACTGAAGCTTTCTTT.

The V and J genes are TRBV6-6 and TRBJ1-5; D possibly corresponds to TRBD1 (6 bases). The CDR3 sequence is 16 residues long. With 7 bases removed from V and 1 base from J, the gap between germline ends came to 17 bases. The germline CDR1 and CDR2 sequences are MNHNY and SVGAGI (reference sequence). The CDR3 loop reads CASNPDGGGSNQPQHF. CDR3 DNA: TGTGCCAGCAACCCAGACGGGGGGGGCAGCAATCAGCCCCAGCATTTT.

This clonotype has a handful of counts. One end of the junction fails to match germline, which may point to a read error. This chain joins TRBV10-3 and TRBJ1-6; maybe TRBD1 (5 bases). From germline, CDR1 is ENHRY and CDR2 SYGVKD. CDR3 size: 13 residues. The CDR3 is CAISDRDGSPPHF. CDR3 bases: TGTGCCATCAGTGACAGGGACGGCTCACCCCCCCACTTT.

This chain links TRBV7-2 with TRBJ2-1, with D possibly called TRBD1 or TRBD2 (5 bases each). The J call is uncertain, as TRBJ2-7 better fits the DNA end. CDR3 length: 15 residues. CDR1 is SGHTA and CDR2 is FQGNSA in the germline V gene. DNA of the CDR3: TGTGCCAGCAGCCCGTTAGGTCGGGGCGGGTACGAGCAGTACTTC. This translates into CASSPLGRGGYEQYF.

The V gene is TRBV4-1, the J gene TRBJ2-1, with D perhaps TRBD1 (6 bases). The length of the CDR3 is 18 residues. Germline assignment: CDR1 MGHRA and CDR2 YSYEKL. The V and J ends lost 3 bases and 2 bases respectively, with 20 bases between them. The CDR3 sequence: CASSHGHCGGGPYNEQFF. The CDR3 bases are TGCGCCAGCAGCCATGGTCATTGTGGGGGCGGACCCTACAATGAGCAGTTCTTC.

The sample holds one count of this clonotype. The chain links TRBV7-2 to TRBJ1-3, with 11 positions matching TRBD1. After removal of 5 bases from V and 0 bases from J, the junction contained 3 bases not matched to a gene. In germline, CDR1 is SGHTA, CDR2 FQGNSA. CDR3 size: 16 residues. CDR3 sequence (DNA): TGTGCCAGCAGCCGGACAGGGGGCGTCTCTGGAAACACCATATATTTT. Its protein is CASSRTGGVSGNTIYF.

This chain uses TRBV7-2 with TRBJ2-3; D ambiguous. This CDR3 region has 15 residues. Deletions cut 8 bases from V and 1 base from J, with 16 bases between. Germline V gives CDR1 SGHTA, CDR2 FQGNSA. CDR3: CASLARQAGTDTQYF. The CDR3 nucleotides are TGTGCCAGCCTGGCTAGGCAGGCTGGCACAGATACGCAGTATTTT.